A single sample is the source of the 28 T cell receptor beta chains below, sequenced in a study of blood T cell repertoires in COVID-19. Here immunoSEQ multiplex PCR was the method, and the copy in TCRdb shows in-frame clones only, minus some. The sample consists of hundreds of thousands of clones, approximately 90% of them appearing once. The sequenced sample consisted of peripheral blood. These receptors came from a young woman who had recovered from COVID-19.

V and J are TRBV7-2 and TRBJ2-3; D ambiguous. This CDR3 spans 12 amino acids. V gave up 5 bases and J gave up 2 bases, with 5 bases separating them. Germline assignment: CDR1 SGHTA and CDR2 FQGNSA. The CDR3 DNA is TGTGCCAGCAGCAGCACCACAGATACGCAGTATTTT. Protein: CASSSTTDTQYF.

The J gene is TRBJ1-1, the V gene TRBV6-2 or TRBV6-3, with 8 bases matching TRBD1. Per germline, CDR1 MNHEY and CDR2 SVGEGT. This CDR3 has 14 residues. The V gene end was trimmed by 6 bases and the J gene end by 6 bases; junction bases not matched to a gene: 9. This CDR3 reads CASSTQGGTAEAFF. CDR3 DNA sequence: TGTGCCAGCAGCACACAGGGGGGGACAGCTGAAGCTTTCTTT.

Here the CDR3 reads CASSLAIVGVSNQPQHF. In nucleotides, the CDR3 is TGTGCCAGCAGCTTAGCGATTGTTGGAGTAAGCAATCAGCCCCAGCATTTT. The chain has TRBV7-8 and TRBJ1-5; unclear D gene. With 0 bases removed from V and 1 base from J, the gap between germline ends came to 13 bases. The V gene's germline CDR1 is SGHVS and CDR2 FQNEAQ. The length of the CDR3 is 17 residues.

The chain recombines TRBV24-1 with TRBJ2-2, with D perhaps TRBD2 (6 bases). Deletions cut 6 bases from V and 9 bases from J, with 10 bases between. The CDR3 covers 12 residues. Germline values: CDR1 KGHDR, CDR2 SFDVKD. CDR3 nucleotides: TGTGCCACCAGTTCGGGAGTCCGGGAGCTGTTTTTT. It encodes CATSSGVRELFF.

The genes are TRBV18 and TRBJ2-2; TRBD2 agrees at 9 bases. Germline V gene data show CDR1 as KGHSH and CDR2 as LQKENI. With V trimmed by 5 bases and J by 4 bases, 11 bases remained unmatched. This CDR3 spans 17 amino acids. The CDR3 spells CASSSSIAGVGTGELFF. The CDR3 DNA is TGTGCCAGCTCATCGTCAATAGCGGGAGTAGGCACCGGGGAGCTGTTTTTT.

This sequence joins TRBV7-2 and TRBJ1-6; D not resolved. The CDR3 is made up of 13 amino acids. V shed 2 bases and J shed 4 bases, with 3 bases lying between them. CDR1 is SGHTA and CDR2 is FQGNSA in the germline V gene. The CDR3 loop reads CASSLQYNSPLHF. The CDR3 region has the DNA TGTGCCAGCAGCTTACAATATAATTCACCCCTCCACTTT.

This clone was observed once. J is TRBJ1-6 and V is TRBV9; the match to TRBD1 covers 11 bases. With 4 bases clipped from V and 8 bases from J, the junction kept 5 bases outside the gene matches. Per the germline V gene, CDR1 is SGDLS and CDR2 is YYNGEE. The CDR3 runs to 15 residues. The CDR3 protein is CASSRDRGKDSPLHF. Written as DNA, the CDR3 is TGTGCCAGCAGCCGGGACAGGGGGAAGGATTCACCCCTCCACTTT.

This clone showed up just once. V is TRBV30 and J is TRBJ2-1; D may be TRBD2 (6 bases). V lost 2 bases to trimming and J lost 1 base, with 12 bases between them. This CDR3 spans 15 amino acids. Germline V gene sequence: CDR1 GTSNPN, CDR2 SVGIG (reference sequence). The CDR3 nucleotides read TGTGCCTGGAGTCCGCGACTAGGTTCCTACAATGAGCAGTTCTTC. It encodes CAWSPRLGSYNEQFF.

About this clone: This CDR3 is also generated by other DNA sequences in the sample. CDR3 coding DNA: TGTGCCAGCAGCCCAAGAACAGGGCGCACTGAAGCTTTCTTT. This gives the protein CASSPRTGRTEAFF. The chain links TRBV7-8 to TRBJ1-1; D might be TRBD1 (6 bases). The CDR3 consists of 14 residues. The V gene lost 5 bases and the J gene lost 4 bases, with 14 bases spanning the gap. Germline lookup yields CDR1 SGHVS and CDR2 FQNEAQ.

This clone was counted between two and nine times. This chain connects TRBV5-4 to TRBJ1-2; 8 bases fit TRBD1. The CDR3 has 15 amino acids. The J segment lost 5 bases and the V segment lost 4 bases, leaving 10 bases of the junction unmatched. From germline, CDR1 is SGHNT and CDR2 YYREEE (reference sequence). CDR3 in DNA: TGTGCCAGCAGCAGCTCTCAGGGGGCTTGGTATGGCTACACCTTC. Amino acids: CASSSSQGAWYGYTF.

Concerning this clone: Other nucleotide sequences in the sample specify the same CDR3. The CDR3, as DNA: TGTGCCAGCAGTTACGCCGCGGGGATCACTGAAGCTTTCTTT. Protein: CASSYAAGITEAFF. The J gene is TRBJ1-1, the V gene TRBV6-5; D unresolved. Germline V gene lookup returns CDR1 MNHEY and CDR2 SVGAGI. The CDR3 has 14 amino acids. The V gene lost 2 bases and the J gene lost 4 bases, with 11 bases spanning the gap.

V and J are TRBV7-2 and TRBJ1-1, with TRBD1 matching 8 bases. V gave up 3 bases and J gave up 1 base; unmatched junction bases: 7. CDR3 size: 16 residues. Per germline, CDR1 SGHTA and CDR2 FQGNSA. The CDR3 region has the DNA TGTGCCAGCAGCTTTGAAGGACAGGGTGGGAACACTGAAGCTTTCTTT. It yields the protein CASSFEGQGGNTEAFF.

This rearrangement joins TRBV10-3 to TRBJ1-1, with D perhaps TRBD1 (6 bases). Per the germline V gene, CDR1 is ENHRY and CDR2 is SYGVKD. The V and J ends lost 3 bases and 0 bases respectively, with 14 bases between them. CDR3 length: 16 residues. The CDR3 DNA reads as TGTGCCATCAGTGACCGGGACAAACCTTTGAACACTGAAGCTTTCTTT. Encoded protein: CAISDRDKPLNTEAFF.

The genes are TRBV7-2 and TRBJ2-7, with D tentatively TRBD1 (5 bases). V lost 2 bases, J lost 5 bases, and 16 bases lay in between. The CDR3 extends over 15 amino acids. Germline-derived CDR1 and CDR2 are SGHTA and FQGNSA. The CDR3 DNA reads as TGTGCCAGCAGCTTAAGGCAGGGTTGGCGACACGAGCAGTACGTC. This codes for CASSLRQGWRHEQYV.

The rearrangement uses TRBV4-3 and TRBJ1-4, with D hard to call. The germline gives CDR1 LGHNA, CDR2 YSLEER. V shed 0 bases and J shed 0 bases, with 11 bases lying between them. CDR3 length equals 17 residues. This chain's CDR3 is CASSQDLGPATNEKLFF. The CDR3 bases are TGCGCCAGCAGCCAAGATCTAGGTCCCGCAACTAATGAAAAACTGTTTTTT.

The chain combines TRBV3-1 (or the pseudogene TRBV3-2) with TRBJ2-3; possible D gene TRBD2, 5 bases. CDR1 and CDR2 (germline): LGHDT, YNNKEL (reference sequence). The V gene lost 3 bases and the J gene lost 1 base, with 11 bases spanning the gap. CDR3 length: 15 amino acids. The chain's CDR3 is CASSHLGEGTDTQYF. CDR3 nucleotide sequence: TGTGCCAGCAGCCATCTGGGAGAGGGCACAGATACGCAGTATTTT.

The chain is built from TRBV6-5 and TRBJ2-3; possible D gene TRBD2, 7 bases. CDR1 and CDR2 from the germline V gene are MNHEY and SVGAGI. V was clipped by 2 bases and J by 5 bases, with 11 bases between them. The CDR3 consists of 14 residues. CDR3 residues: CASSYTGRGDTQYF. CDR3 DNA: TGTGCCAGCAGTTACACAGGGAGGGGAGATACGCAGTATTTT.

The CDR3 spells CASSYFGHLTPGSNQPQHF. In nucleotides, the CDR3 is TGTGCCAGCAGTTACTTTGGACACCTAACCCCTGGGAGCAATCAGCCCCAGCATTTT. The chain has TRBV6-2 or TRBV6-3 and TRBJ1-5; tentatively, D is TRBD1 (5 bases). CDR3 length: 19 residues. Per the germline V gene, CDR1 is MNHEY and CDR2 is SVGEGT. V was cut by 1 base and J by 1 base, with 20 bases left in between.

The V call is TRBV11-3, the J call TRBJ2-1; 10 bases are a match to TRBD2. J gave up 9 bases and V 2 bases, and 13 bases lay outside the gene matches. Germline V lookup: CDR1 SGHNT, CDR2 YENEEA. This CDR3 has 17 residues. CDR3 region: CASSLIRTSGLGGEQFF. The CDR3 DNA follows: TGTGCCAGCAGCTTAATAAGGACTAGCGGATTAGGGGGTGAGCAGTTCTTC. The entire variable domain, with the rest obtained from reference TRBV11-3 and TRBJ2-1, is as follows: EAGVVQSPRYKIIEKKQPVAFWCNPISGHNTLYWYLQNLGQGPELLIRYENEEAVDDSQLPKDRFSAERLKGVDSTLKIQPAELGDSAVYLCASSLIRTSGLGGEQFFGPGTRLTVL.

The V gene is TRBV7-6, the J gene TRBJ2-2; 7 bases are a match to TRBD1. The V segment lost 5 bases and the J segment 4 bases; nucleotides outside the gene matches: 13. The CDR3 has 17 residues. Germline V CDR1 and CDR2: SGHVS, FNYEAQ. The CDR3 protein is CASSPSRQGFGTGELFF. The CDR3 DNA sequence: TGTGCCAGCAGCCCCTCTAGACAGGGTTTCGGCACCGGGGAGCTGTTTTTT.

The chain carries TRBV12-3 or TRBV12-4 and TRBJ2-2, with a possible D match to TRBD1 (5 bases). This CDR3 is 13 amino acids long. Trimming removed 3 bases from V and 7 bases from J, with 9 bases in between. CDR3 protein: CASSFRVGGELFF. As DNA, the CDR3 is TGTGCCAGCAGTTTCAGGGTGGGCGGGGAGCTGTTTTTT.

The chain employs TRBV5-5 and TRBJ1-5; no firm D call. The CDR3 contains 15 residues. V was clipped by 4 bases and J by 4 bases, with 15 bases between them. Germline assignment: CDR1 SGHKS and CDR2 YYEKEE (reference sequence). Here the CDR3 reads CASSPFGAENQPQHF. The CDR3 nucleotides read TGTGCCAGCAGCCCGTTCGGAGCGGAAAATCAGCCCCAGCATTTT.

The V and J genes are TRBV11-2 and TRBJ1-1; TRBD1 might be the D (5 bases). The V gene lost 3 bases and the J gene lost 0 bases, with 8 bases spanning the gap. This CDR3 region has 14 residues. CDR1 is SGHAT, CDR2 FQNNGV, per germline. CDR3 sequence (DNA): TGTGCCAGCAGCTTCGCAGGGCTGAACACTGAAGCTTTCTTT. This gives the protein CASSFAGLNTEAFF.

V usage is TRBV29-1 and J usage is TRBJ2-3, with D possibly matching TRBD2 (5 bases). The V gene lost 6 bases and the J gene lost 1 base, with 11 bases spanning the gap. Germline loops: CDR1 SQVTM, CDR2 ANQGSEA. The CDR3 spans 13 residues. Written as DNA, the CDR3 is TGCAGCGTGTCAGGAGGCGGCACAGATACGCAGTATTTT. Its protein is CSVSGGGTDTQYF.

The chain combines TRBV13 with TRBJ2-3; TRBD2 agrees at 14 bases. Trimming cost V 2 bases and J 4 bases; bases outside gene matches: 5. Per the germline V gene, CDR1 is PRHDT and CDR2 is FYEKMQ (reference sequence). The CDR3 consists of 17 residues. The CDR3 reads CASSLRRLAGGPDTQYF. The CDR3 DNA reads as TGTGCCAGCAGCTTACGCAGACTAGCGGGAGGGCCAGATACGCAGTATTTT. Using reference TRBV13 and TRBJ2-3 for the parts outside the CDR3, the full variable domain is AAGVIQSPRHLIKEKRETATLKCYPIPRHDTVYWYQQGPGQDPQFLISFYEKMQSDKGSIPDRFSAQQFSDYHSELNMSSLELGDSALYFCASSLRRLAGGPDTQYFGPGTRLTVL.

The rearrangement links TRBV7-8 to TRBJ2-1; D is possibly TRBD2 (6 bases). The ends were cut back, 5 bases at V and 6 bases at J, with 23 bases in the middle. Germline loops: CDR1 SGHVS, CDR2 FQNEAQ. This CDR3 has 17 amino acids. For the CDR3, the DNA is TGTGCCAGCAGCAACCTTATAGGGACCGCGGGGATCAATGAGCAGTTCTTC. Protein: CASSNLIGTAGINEQFF.

The chain couples TRBV6-2 or TRBV6-3 to TRBJ1-6; 8 bases are a match to TRBD1. The germline CDR1 and CDR2 sequences are MNHEY and SVGEGT. This CDR3 spans 15 amino acids. The trim removed 3 bases at V and 10 bases at J, leaving 8 bases unmatched. The CDR3: CASSYAAGGYSPLHF. CDR3 sequence (DNA): TGTGCCAGCAGTTATGCGGCAGGGGGCTACTCACCCCTCCACTTT.

This chain joins TRBV27 and TRBJ2-1; possible D gene TRBD2, 6 bases. V lost 3 bases and J 2 bases, leaving 17 bases between the germline ends. Germline CDR1 is MNHEY and CDR2 is SMNVEV (reference sequence). The CDR3 loop spans 17 amino acids. The CDR3 loop is CASSFRQRAGPYNEQFF. The CDR3 bases are TGTGCCAGCAGTTTCCGCCAAAGAGCGGGCCCCTACAATGAGCAGTTCTTC.